Presented here are 20 T cell receptor beta chains from one specimen sequenced in a study of blood T cells in healthy people across ages. A J-beta primer mix and a sample-barcoded 5' primer were used in a second PCR of about 6 to 12 cycles. MiXCR, run by TCRdb on the 5' RACE reads, gives a single entry per CDR3 protein. The sample lists hundreds of thousands of distinct CDR3 sequences, roughly 21% occurring once. Sequencing input: blood. The receptors shown here come from a man between 65 and 85 years old in good health.

The chain carries TRBV20-1 and TRBJ1-6, with no clear D. V lost 4 bases, J lost 6 bases, and 22 bases lay in between. The CDR3 sequence is 17 residues long. The germline V gene has CDR1 DFQATT and CDR2 SNEGSKA (reference sequence). This chain's CDR3 is CSATTRLGTSLNSPLHF. DNA for the CDR3: TGCAGTGCTACCACCCGTTTAGGCACCAGTCTTAATTCACCCCTCCACTTT.

This chain joins TRBV20-1 and TRBJ2-3; 14 bases match TRBD2. This CDR3 is 17 amino acids long. Trimming cost V 1 base and J 4 bases; bases outside gene matches: 7. The germline V gene has CDR1 DFQATT and CDR2 SNEGSKA (reference sequence). This CDR3 is CSARAGTSGSIADTQYF. The CDR3, as DNA: TGCAGTGCTAGAGCCGGGACTAGCGGGAGCATAGCAGATACGCAGTATTTT.

The V gene is TRBV20-1, the J gene TRBJ1-2; D is unresolved. Looked up from germline, CDR1 is DFQATT and CDR2 is SNEGSKA (reference sequence). The V and J ends lost 0 bases and 4 bases respectively, with 9 bases between them. This CDR3 has 13 residues. The CDR3, as DNA: TGCAGTGCTAGAGATGGGGAAAGCTATGGCTACACCTTC. As protein: CSARDGESYGYTF.

The rearrangement links TRBV5-1 to TRBJ1-4; no clear D. The germline V gene has CDR1 SGHRS and CDR2 YFSETQ. Trimming removed 4 bases from V and 11 bases from J, with 0 bases in between. This CDR3 has 8 residues. The CDR3 loop is CASSKLFF. CDR3 DNA sequence: TGCGCCAGCAGCAAACTGTTTTTT.

This clonotype was counted between two and nine times. The chain recombines TRBV29-1 with TRBJ1-2; D unresolved. V lost 5 bases and J lost 8, with 12 bases in between. The CDR3 runs 11 residues. Germline V lookup: CDR1 SQVTM, CDR2 ANQGSEA. In DNA, the CDR3 is TGCAGCGTTCCTCTTGTTGTCGGCTACACCTTC. Amino acids: CSVPLVVGYTF.

This chain connects TRBV6-5 to TRBJ2-7; 7 bases are a match to TRBD2. Germline lookup yields CDR1 MNHEY and CDR2 SVGAGI. CDR3 length equals 12 residues. The ends lost 11 bases at V and 7 bases at J; junction bases unmatched: 11. The CDR3 DNA is TGTGCCCCCACTGGGGGGGTCCGGGAGCAGTACTTC. It translates to CAPTGGVREQYF.

The rearrangement links TRBV3-1 to TRBJ2-1, with 11 bases matching TRBD2. Germline loops: CDR1 LGHDT, CDR2 YNNKEL (reference sequence). V was pared by 7 bases and J by 8 bases, with 10 bases of the junction left unmatched. The CDR3 is 15 amino acids. The CDR3 loop reads CASTSGLAGGDEQFF. CDR3 coding DNA: TGTGCCAGCACCTCGGGCCTAGCGGGAGGTGATGAGCAGTTCTTC.

This clonotype appeared a few times. This chain joins TRBV14 and TRBJ2-7, with D possibly matching TRBD1 (5 bases). Trimming shortened V by 8 bases and J by 1 base, and 12 bases separated the two germline ends. The germline gives CDR1 SGHDN, CDR2 FVKESK. The CDR3 extends over 13 amino acids. Here the CDR3 reads CASRRTLSYEQYF. The CDR3 DNA is TGTGCCAGCCGCAGGACACTTTCCTACGAGCAGTACTTC.

This clonotype has more than one count but fewer than ten. The chain uses TRBV19 and TRBJ2-1, with 9 bases fitting TRBD2. Germline lookup yields CDR1 LNHDA and CDR2 SQIVND (reference sequence). The CDR3 contains 14 residues. The V segment lost 7 bases and the J segment 5 bases; nucleotides outside the gene matches: 6. Written as DNA, the CDR3 is TGTGCCAGTATCCAGACTAGCGGTCACAATGAGCAGTTCTTC. As protein: CASIQTSGHNEQFF.

The chain joins TRBV19 to TRBJ2-7; TRBD1 matches 7 bases. Germline loops: CDR1 LNHDA, CDR2 SQIVND (reference sequence). The CDR3 length is 14 residues. The V and J ends lost 5 bases and 4 bases, in that order; junction bases with no gene match: 8. CDR3 in amino acids: CASSVTRDSYEQYF. CDR3 coding DNA: TGTGCCAGTAGTGTTACTCGGGACAGTTACGAGCAGTACTTC.

The rearrangement joins TRBV6-5 to TRBJ2-5, with D maybe TRBD2 (6 bases). The V and J ends lost 7 bases and 4 bases respectively, with 19 bases between them. The germline V gene has CDR1 MNHEY and CDR2 SVGAGI. The CDR3 consists of 15 residues. The CDR3 DNA sequence: TGTGCCAGCATCCAAAGGACGGGGGTTCGAGAGACCCAGTACTTC. It is translated as CASIQRTGVRETQYF.

The chain is built from TRBV5-1 and TRBJ2-3, with TRBD2 matching over 14 bases. Germline V gene sequence: CDR1 SGHRS, CDR2 YFSETQ. This CDR3 is built from 17 residues. The trim removed 2 bases at V and 2 bases at J, leaving 4 bases unmatched. The CDR3 region has the DNA TGCGCCAGCAGCTTAGGACTAGCGGGAGGTACCACAGATACGCAGTATTTT. The encoded protein is CASSLGLAGGTTDTQYF.

This clonotype was observed a few times. The V call is TRBV7-9, the J call TRBJ1-1; 7 positions match TRBD1. The CDR3 contains 16 residues. CDR1 is SEHNR, CDR2 FQNEAQ, per germline (reference sequence). V was pared by 5 bases and J by 2 bases, with 11 bases of the junction left unmatched. CDR3 nucleotides: TGTGCCAGCAGCGAGGGACAGTCGCCATTTAACACTGAAGCTTTCTTT. Protein: CASSEGQSPFNTEAFF.

This clonotype was seen at least ten times. The chain carries TRBV3-1 and TRBJ2-5, with no clear D. The germline V and J ends were trimmed by 0 bases and 6 bases, with 5 bases remaining between them. Germline V gives CDR1 LGHDT, CDR2 YNNKEL (reference sequence). The CDR3 spans 12 residues. This chain's CDR3 is CASSQETQTQYF. The DNA for the CDR3 is TGTGCCAGCAGCCAAGAAACGCAGACCCAGTACTTC.

The V gene is TRBV11-2, the J gene TRBJ1-2, with a possible D match to TRBD1 (5 bases). Between the trimmed V and J ends, which lost 5 bases and 4 bases, there was a span of 17 bases. CDR3 size: 15 residues. Germline values: CDR1 SGHAT, CDR2 FQNNGV. The CDR3 protein is CASSPWDGDFYGYTF. The CDR3 nucleotides are TGTGCCAGCAGCCCGTGGGACGGCGATTTCTATGGCTACACCTTC.

In its sample, this clonotype was seen a few times. The rearrangement links TRBV6-2 or TRBV6-3 to TRBJ1-5; D unresolved. Trimming stripped 11 bases from V and 0 bases from J, with 11 bases between. CDR3 length: 13 amino acids. Germline loops: CDR1 MNHEY, CDR2 SVGEGT. CDR3 region: CADGRGSNQPQHF. The CDR3 DNA follows: TGTGCCGACGGCCGGGGTAGCAATCAGCCCCAGCATTTT.

This rearrangement joins TRBV4-3 to TRBJ2-5; D could derive from TRBD1 or TRBD2 (5 bases each). Germline assignment: CDR1 LGHNA and CDR2 YSLEER. This CDR3 region has 16 residues. Trimming left V 0 bases short and J 1 base short, with 12 bases between. CDR3 in DNA: TGCGCCAGCAGCCAAGATGGGGGTCGGGGCCAAGAGACCCAGTACTTC. As protein: CASSQDGGRGQETQYF.

V and J are TRBV18 and TRBJ2-5; the D gene is possibly TRBD1 (6 bases). The CDR3 covers 13 residues. Germline assignment: CDR1 KGHSH and CDR2 LQKENI. The V gene lost 3 bases and the J gene lost 3 bases, with 8 bases spanning the gap. The DNA of the CDR3 is TGTGCCAGCTCACCGGACAGAAAAGAGACCCAGTACTTC. As protein: CASSPDRKETQYF.

This clonotype was recorded a few times. The chain uses TRBV7-2 and TRBJ1-5; D is uncertain. The CDR3 length is 14 residues. The V gene lost 1 base and the J gene lost 5 bases, with 9 bases spanning the gap. Germline CDR1 SGHTA, CDR2 FQGNSA. This CDR3 reads CASSLVAGHQPQHF. The CDR3 DNA sequence: TGTGCCAGCAGCTTAGTGGCAGGACATCAGCCCCAGCATTTT.

The genes are TRBV4-1 and TRBJ2-4; D gene unclear. Looked up from germline, CDR1 is MGHRA and CDR2 is YSYEKL. V lost 0 bases, J lost 0 bases, and 12 bases lay in between. This CDR3 is built from 17 residues. The CDR3 bases are TGCGCCAGCAGCCAAGATTGGGCAGTTCTAGCCAAAAACATTCAGTACTTC. Translation gives CASSQDWAVLAKNIQYF.